Shown below are 11 T cell receptor beta chains from a single sample sequenced in a study of T cell clusters in autoimmune cytopenias. Each sample's input was approximately 0.25 ug genomic DNA, 40,000 or so genome equivalents. Multiplex touch-down PCR amplified TRB using TRB-A and TRB-B pools in one tube. TCRdb reprocessed the multiplex PCR reads, with one entry per CDR3 protein and no DNA. This table holds about 14,000 distinct CDR3 sequences. These data were also reused for a study on T cell repertoires in aging, cancer and after chemotherapy.

Sequences were obtained from peripheral blood. These receptors all stem from a human donor in good health.

The gene calls are TRBV7-9 and TRBJ2-1; the D call of TRBD2 rests on TCRdb alone, since no DNA is present to check it. The CDR3 contains 16 residues. Germline assignment: CDR1 SEHNR and CDR2 FQNEAQ (reference sequence). The CDR3 loop is CASSSLMAGIYNEQFF.

The V call is TRBV29-1, the J call TRBJ2-7; TCRdb names TRBD2, which stays unverified in the absence of DNA. Germline V gene sequence: CDR1 SQVTM, CDR2 ANQGSEA. The CDR3 is 15 amino acids. This CDR3 reads CSVAEGTSGSYEQYF.

V gene TRBV7-6 combines with J gene TRBJ2-2; TCRdb's assignment of TRBD1 cannot be checked, as there is no DNA. Germline CDR1 and CDR2: SGHVS and FNYEAQ. This CDR3 has 13 residues. This CDR3 is CASSPRGTGELFF.

The chain is built from TRBV6-1 and TRBJ2-1; TCRdb proposes TRBD2, but this gene call is untestable without DNA. This CDR3 spans 16 amino acids. Germline V lookup: CDR1 MNHNS, CDR2 SASEGT. The CDR3 protein is CASSKSGTGGPDEQFF.

The chain couples TRBV6-6 to TRBJ2-5; the D call of TRBD2 rests on TCRdb alone, since no DNA is present to check it. The CDR3 runs to 14 residues. Per germline, CDR1 MNHNY and CDR2 SVGAGI (reference sequence). This CDR3 reads CASNTGLVKSPQYF.

The chain combines TRBV5-6 with TRBJ2-7; TCRdb selects TRBD2, and the lack of DNA leaves this call unchecked. The germline V gene encodes CDR1 SGHDT and CDR2 YYEEEE. The CDR3 totals 14 residues. CDR3 region: CASSSGTSDYEQYF.

The rearrangement joins TRBV24-1 to TRBJ2-7; TCRdb names TRBD1, which stays unverified in the absence of DNA. The CDR3 has 13 residues. Germline V lookup: CDR1 KGHDR, CDR2 SFDVKD. CDR3 sequence: CATSPGRHYEQYF.

V gene TRBV19 combines with J gene TRBJ2-1; TCRdb indicates TRBD2, and absent DNA this call remains unverified. CDR1 is LNHDA, CDR2 SQIVND, per germline (reference sequence). There are 17 residues in the CDR3. The CDR3 here is CASSIIKGTKRRNEQFF.

Judged by frequency, this clonotype is medium-sized. The chain joins TRBV11-3 to TRBJ2-4. This CDR3 comprises 13 residues. Germline-derived CDR1 and CDR2 are SGHNT and YENEEA. The CDR3 spells CASSLWVKNIQYF.

The genes are TRBV19 and TRBJ2-2; TCRdb indicates TRBD2, and absent DNA this call remains unverified. This CDR3 region has 15 residues. Germline values: CDR1 LNHDA, CDR2 SQIVND (reference sequence). CDR3 sequence reads: CATQTQAGATGELFF. Full variable domain (missing parts from reference TRBV19 and TRBJ2-2): DGGITQSPKYLFRKEGQNVTLSCEQNLNHDAMYWYRQDPGQGLRLIYYSQIVNDFQKGDIAEGYSVSREKKESFPLTVTSAQKNPTAFYLCATQTQAGATGELFFGEGSRLTVL.

The chain links TRBV27 to TRBJ2-7; there is no DNA to check the TCRdb D call of TRBD1. The germline V gene has CDR1 MNHEY and CDR2 SMNVEV (reference sequence). This CDR3 has 13 amino acids. CDR3 protein: CASSSLTGNEQYF.